The sequence of this TCR beta chain was determined in a study of OX40 agonist ivuxolimab in advanced cancers. A note on the overall study: Ivuxolimab was an agonistic, fully human IgG2 monoclonal antibody directed against OX40 (CD134), a costimulatory receptor. Peripheral TCRbeta sequencing was intended to test whether TCR sequence diversity was altered and clonal T-cell expansion was caused by ivuxolimab. Prior anti-PD-1, anti-PD-L1 or anti-CTLA-4 therapy was permitted, and checkpoint inhibitors had been received by roughly 40% of dose-escalation patients. Partial responses were achieved by three dose-escalation patients, of whom one had hepatocellular carcinoma and two had cutaneous melanoma. The paper reports the monotherapy dose-escalation portion (N of about 50 patients) of the phase I ivuxolimab trial. Intravenous ivuxolimab was administered to patients every 2 weeks at six dose levels: 0.01, 0.1, 0.3, 1.5, 3 and 10 mg/kg. Of the 50 or so patients in dose escalation, 19 had hepatocellular carcinoma, roughly 15 had melanoma, 9 had renal cell carcinoma and 9 had head and neck cancer. The dose-escalation cohort was around 83% male with a mean age of approximately 60 years, ranging from roughly 23 to 79. The paper as a whole reports these results and caveats: The antigen specificity of the peripheral T cells that underwent clonal expansion was not determined. After ivuxolimab, more expanded clones were found on average in CD8+ T cells than in CD4+ T cells. In partial responders in the 0.1-3.0 mg/kg groups, normalized peripheral clonal expansion was found to be among the lowest, especially among CD8+ T cells. Clonal expansion of both CD4+ and CD8+ blood T cells was observed from baseline to week 6 at doses 0.1 to 3.0 mg/kg. Low levels of normalized T-cell clonal expansion were also seen in some nonresponding patients.

With respect to this clone: The target of this receptor is not known. Nothing much larger sits one base from this clone, and base qualities are not available.

Patients with autoimmune disease history or receiving systemic immunosuppression were excluded from the trial. Peripheral blood for TCR sequencing was collected from all dose cohorts at baseline, on cycle 4 day 1, and on cycle 7 day 1. The samples were drawn from a first-in-human, open-label, multicenter phase I dose-escalation trial of ivuxolimab. Adults with locally advanced or metastatic melanoma, renal cell, hepatocellular, or head and neck squamous cell carcinoma were enrolled in the trial. Before TCR sequencing, CD4+ T cells and CD8+ T cells were sorted from peripheral blood as separate populations. Genomic DNA was isolated from the sorted cells so that the TCRbeta CDR3 region could be sequenced. TCRbeta CDR3 regions were sequenced using the immunoSEQ Assay. The table comes from immuneACCESS by way of TCRdb, which keeps in-frame sequences with V and J called. Part of the clones is missing from these tables; in studies checked, under half for an unresolved V gene and the rest for unknown reasons. This sample has tens of thousands of clones in its table, and approximately 90% of those were observed once. Approximately 25% of the sample comes from the top ten.

The source was CD4+ or CD8+ T cells sorted from blood, collected in a trial of the OX40 agonist ivuxolimab. This clonotype was obtained from an adult with an advanced solid tumor such as melanoma, head and neck, liver or kidney cancer.

This receptor has the CDR3 CASSLGGRAAQPQHF. The bases read TGTGCCAGCAGCTTGGGGGGCCGGGCGGCTCAGCCCCAGCATTTT. This sequence uses TRBV7-8 and TRBJ1-5; the D gene is perhaps TRBD1, from 6 matching bases. The germline ends are 15 bases apart after V is trimmed by 3 bases and J by 6 bases. The CDR3, from cysteine to phenylalanine, totals 15 residues. Only the CDR3 region is kept as DNA, spanning 45 bases read in frame from base 1. From a lookup of the germline V gene, CDR1 and CDR2 are SGHVS and FQNEAQ.